The rows below give T cell receptor beta chains drawn from one sample of a study of Graves' ophthalmopathy and Graves' hyperthyroidism. MiXCR, applied by TCRdb to the multiplex PCR reads, yields one record per CDR3 protein. The repertoire has roughly 1.1 million distinct CDR3 sequences, about 38% of them found once; the top ten carry over 8.5%. Material for sequencing was peripheral blood or thyroid tissue (not recorded which). The source is an adult man with Graves' hyperthyroidism. Each CDR3 is given with its conserved first and last residue. The D gene is left open where the match is weak. Expanded clones get a size class; other rows say once, few or many, or leave the size out.

abundance: .
d_gene: TRBD2
j_gene: TRBJ2-2
v_gene: TRBV7-9
CDR3aa: CASSLAGGPGTGELFF
CDR3nt: TGTGCCAGCAGCTTAGCGGGAGGGCCAGGCACCGGGGAGCTGTTTTTT

abundance: .
d_gene: .
j_gene: TRBJ2-7
v_gene: TRBV4-1
CDR3aa: CASSHHTREQYF
CDR3nt: TGCGCCAGCAGCCACCATACTCGGGAGCAGTACTTC

abundance: many
d_gene: .
j_gene: TRBJ2-5
v_gene: TRBV2
CDR3aa: CASSVVGTQETQYF
CDR3nt: TGTGCCAGCAGTGTTGTTGGAACACAAGAGACCCAGTACTTC

abundance: once
d_gene: .
j_gene: TRBJ1-2
v_gene: TRBV11-2
CDR3aa: CVTLANYGYTF
CDR3nt: TGTGTTACGTTAGCTAACTATGGCTACACCTTC

abundance: many
d_gene: .
j_gene: TRBJ1-5
v_gene: TRBV7-6
CDR3aa: CASSFSPDGQPQHF
CDR3nt: TGTGCCAGCAGCTTTTCTCCAGATGGTCAGCCCCAGCATTTT

abundance: few
d_gene: TRBD1
j_gene: TRBJ1-6
v_gene: TRBV6-6
CDR3aa: CASSQGTGSRSPLHF
CDR3nt: TGTGCCAGCAGTCAAGGGACAGGATCGAGATCACCCCTCCACTTT

abundance: many
d_gene: .
j_gene: TRBJ1-2
v_gene: TRBV5-1
CDR3aa: CASSLDGRSVYGYTF
CDR3nt: TGCGCCAGCAGCTTGGACGGCAGGAGCGTCTATGGCTACACCTTC

abundance: few
d_gene: .
j_gene: TRBJ1-2
v_gene: TRBV2
CDR3aa: CASSRTITNYGYTF
CDR3nt: TGTGCCAGCAGCCGGACAATCACAAACTATGGCTACACCTTC

abundance: few
d_gene: TRBD1
j_gene: TRBJ2-2
v_gene: TRBV9
CDR3aa: CASSARDRATGELFF
CDR3nt: TGTGCCAGCAGCGCCCGGGACAGGGCTACCGGGGAGCTGTTTTTT

abundance: many
d_gene: .
j_gene: TRBJ1-2
v_gene: TRBV29-1
CDR3aa: CSDKGLFDGYTF
CDR3nt: TGCAGCGACAAGGGCCTGTTTGATGGCTACACCTTC

abundance: many
d_gene: TRBD2
j_gene: TRBJ2-5
v_gene: TRBV7-8
CDR3aa: CASSPRTSGRVQRGTQYF
CDR3nt: TGTGCCAGCAGCCCACGGACTAGCGGGAGGGTCCAAAGGGGGACCCAGTACTTC

abundance: many
d_gene: TRBD2
j_gene: TRBJ2-7
v_gene: TRBV10-2
CDR3aa: CASTGTSGGAYEQYF
CDR3nt: TGCGCCAGCACCGGGACTAGCGGGGGGGCCTACGAGCAGTACTTC

abundance: .
d_gene: .
j_gene: TRBJ2-5
v_gene: TRBV4-1
CDR3aa: CASSQGGGGSTQETQYF
CDR3nt: TGCGCCAGCAGCCAAGGTGGAGGGGGATCTACCCAAGAGACCCAGTACTTC

abundance: many
d_gene: .
j_gene: TRBJ1-2
v_gene: TRBV7-2
CDR3aa: CASSTRESHGYTF
CDR3nt: TGTGCCAGCAGCACCCGTGAGAGTCATGGCTACACCTTC

abundance: many
d_gene: .
j_gene: TRBJ2-7
v_gene: TRBV2
CDR3aa: CASSDRQGTYEQYF
CDR3nt: TGTGCCAGCAGTGACCGCCAAGGGACCTACGAGCAGTACTTC

abundance: many
d_gene: TRBD1
j_gene: TRBJ1-1
v_gene: TRBV5-1
CDR3aa: CASSQRQGVGRDTEAFF
CDR3nt: TGCGCCAGCAGCCAGCGACAGGGGGTCGGGCGAGACACTGAAGCTTTCTTT

abundance: .
d_gene: .
j_gene: TRBJ2-7
v_gene: TRBV28
CDR3aa: CASSLTLDREDEQYF
CDR3nt: TGTGCCAGCAGTTTAACCCTCGACAGGGAGGACGAGCAGTACTTC

abundance: few
d_gene: .
j_gene: TRBJ1-4
v_gene: TRBV4-2
CDR3aa: CASSQVLGSATNEKLFF
CDR3nt: TGTGCCAGCAGCCAAGTACTGGGATCGGCTACTAATGAAAAACTGTTTTTT

abundance: many
d_gene: .
j_gene: TRBJ1-1
v_gene: TRBV29-1
CDR3aa: CSVDLGPVNTEAFF
CDR3nt: TGCAGCGTTGATCTCGGGCCTGTCAACACTGAAGCTTTCTTT

abundance: many
d_gene: .
j_gene: TRBJ1-5
v_gene: TRBV7-2
CDR3aa: CASSLGGRSSNQPQHF
CDR3nt: TGTGCCAGCAGCTTAGGTGGACGGAGTAGCAATCAGCCCCAGCATTTT

abundance: many
d_gene: TRBD2
j_gene: TRBJ2-7
v_gene: TRBV5-1
CDR3aa: CASSSLAGVEEQYF
CDR3nt: TGCGCCAGCAGCTCCTTAGCGGGAGTGGAAGAGCAGTACTTC

abundance: .
d_gene: .
j_gene: TRBJ1-2
v_gene: TRBV10-2
CDR3aa: CASSESALRLGCTF
CDR3nt: TGCGCCAGCAGTGAGTCAGCTCTCCGCCTGGGCTGCACCTTC

abundance: .
d_gene: TRBD2
j_gene: TRBJ2-5
v_gene: TRBV5-1
CDR3aa: CANSLALAGDGETQYF
CDR3nt: TGCGCCAACAGCTTGGCACTAGCGGGAGACGGAGAGACCCAGTACTTC

abundance: once
d_gene: .
j_gene: TRBJ1-1
v_gene: TRBV20-1
CDR3aa: CSVRDKNTEAFF
CDR3nt: TGCAGCGTTCGGGACAAGAACACTGAAGCTTTCTTT

abundance: few
d_gene: .
j_gene: TRBJ2-7
v_gene: TRBV5-1
CDR3aa: CASSSGIGYYEQYF
CDR3nt: TGCGCCAGCAGCTCCGGGATCGGATACTACGAGCAGTACTTC

abundance: many
d_gene: .
j_gene: TRBJ2-7
v_gene: TRBV20-1
CDR3aa: CSAVPGANEQYF
CDR3nt: TGCAGTGCAGTCCCAGGGGCCAACGAGCAGTACTTC